This T cell receptor beta chain was obtained from a study of T cell clonotyping in hematopoietic cell transplantation. Broader study findings: At the given depth, recipient repertoires were over 97% de novo clonotypes. Graft donor and pretransplant recipient Inverse Simpson Index values predicted broader posttransplant TCR diversity. After transplant, recipient diversity fell while pathologically expanded clonotypes grew through day 180.

TCRdb keeps only in-frame clones here, not all; method: immunoSEQ multiplex PCR. The sample yields approximately 30,000 clones, around 95% seen once. To note about this clone: Its antigen remains unidentified.

Germline CDR1 reads LNHDA; CDR2 reads SQIVND (reference sequence). Trimming left V 8 bases short and J 3 bases short, with 11 bases between. The CDR3 is made up of 13 amino acids. Input material: peripheral blood mononuclear cells. The V gene is TRBV19, the J gene TRBJ1-5; no clear D. The clonotype was recovered from a man in his fifties or sixties in good health. Some clones in this sample may be carry-over from other donors' samples. The DNA for the CDR3 is TGTGCCAGTGTCGGGGATTACAATCAGCCCCAGCATTTT. It encodes CASVGDYNQPQHF. Full variable domain (rest looked up from reference TRBV19 and TRBJ1-5): DGGITQSPKYLFRKEGQNVTLSCEQNLNHDAMYWYRQDPGQGLRLIYYSQIVNDFQKGDIAEGYSVSREKKESFPLTVTSAQKNPTAFYLCASVGDYNQPQHFGDGTRLSIL.